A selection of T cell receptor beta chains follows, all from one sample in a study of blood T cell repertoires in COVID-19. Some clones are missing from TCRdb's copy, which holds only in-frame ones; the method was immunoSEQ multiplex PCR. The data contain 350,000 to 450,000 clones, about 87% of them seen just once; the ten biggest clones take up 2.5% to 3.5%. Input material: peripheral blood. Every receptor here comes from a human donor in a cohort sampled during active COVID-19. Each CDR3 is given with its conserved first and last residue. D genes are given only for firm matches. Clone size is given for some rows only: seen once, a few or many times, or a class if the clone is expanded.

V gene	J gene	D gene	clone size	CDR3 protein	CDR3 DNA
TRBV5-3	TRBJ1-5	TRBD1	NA	CARSFGTGNGGDSNQPQHF	TGTGCCAGAAGCTTCGGGACAGGGAATGGTGGGGATAGCAATCAGCCCCAGCATTTT
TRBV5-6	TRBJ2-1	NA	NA	CASSLSPQISYNEQFF	TGTGCCAGCAGCTTGAGCCCACAGATCTCCTACAATGAGCAGTTCTTC
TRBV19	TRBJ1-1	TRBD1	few	CASRPDRQNTEAFF	TGTGCCAGTAGACCGGACAGGCAGAACACTGAAGCTTTCTTT
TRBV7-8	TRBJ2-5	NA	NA	CASSPGGRGGWQETQYF	TGTGCCAGCAGCCCCGGGGGTCGGGGCGGTTGGCAAGAGACCCAGTACTTC
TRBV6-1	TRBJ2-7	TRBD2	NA	CASSDQREAFGRVQYF	TGTGCCAGCAGTGATCAACGGGAGGCCTTCGGGAGGGTTCAGTACTTC
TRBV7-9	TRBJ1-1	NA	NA	CASSRVQLNTEAFF	TGTGCCAGCAGCCGTGTACAACTGAACACTGAAGCTTTCTTT
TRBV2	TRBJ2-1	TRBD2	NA	CASMRGAYNEQFF	TGTGCCAGCATGCGGGGGGCGTACAATGAGCAGTTCTTC
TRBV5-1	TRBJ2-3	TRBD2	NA	CASSSGLAGGEADTQYF	TGCGCCAGCAGCTCCGGTCTAGCGGGAGGGGAGGCAGATACGCAGTATTTT
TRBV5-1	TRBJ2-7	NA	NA	CASSLEGRPRSGDEQYF	TGCGCCAGCAGCTTGGAAGGGAGACCTCGCTCGGGGGACGAGCAGTACTTC
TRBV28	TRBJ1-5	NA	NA	CASEGGPWNQPQHF	TGTGCCAGCGAGGGGGGGCCGTGGAATCAGCCCCAGCATTTT
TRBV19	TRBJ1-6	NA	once	CASSMGRGAPLHF	TGTGCCAGTAGTATGGGCAGGGGTGCACCCCTCCACTTT
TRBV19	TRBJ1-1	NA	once	CASSQDSYYTEAFF	TGTGCCAGTAGTCAGGACAGCTACTACACTGAAGCTTTCTTT